This T cell receptor (beta chain) came from a study of cytomegalovirus exposure and HLA in healthy donors. This PCR relied on a set of 60 Vbeta primers and 13 Jbeta primers. Generated by immunoSEQ multiplex PCR, the TCRdb table keeps only in-frame clones and is missing some. Found here are approximately 190,000 clones, 75% to 85% of them singletons; the top ten hold 11% to 15%. CDR1 SGHVS and CDR2 FQNEAQ come from the germline V gene. This CDR3 spans 14 amino acids. Trimming at V came to 5 bases and at J to 4 bases, leaving 5 bases not matched to a gene. The sequence was collected from a woman in her 30s in good health and CMV-seropositive. Material for sequencing was PBMCs. The chain is built from TRBV7-8 and TRBJ1-5, with 7 bases aligning to TRBD1. The CDR3 DNA follows: TGTGCCAGCAGCCAAGACAGGGAAAATCAGCCCCAGCATTTT. Amino acid sequence: CASSQDRENQPQHF.